The entry below describes one TCR beta chain. This clone was counted a single time. Its antigen is not yet known. There are no base qualities to consult, and no much larger clone falls within one base. The sample belongs to a study of T cell changes during pregnancy in multiple sclerosis (dated by TCRdb to between 2017 and 2020). Broadly, across the study: Changes in the T cell repertoire over the course of pregnancy were examined in this study in women with multiple sclerosis.

Libraries were built with the immunoSEQ multiplex PCR assay. This is the immuneACCESS table as TCRdb keeps it, with only in-frame sequences that have V and J called. A part of the clones is gone; compared with another copy, unresolved V genes explain less than half, and the rest is unexplained. The sample table contains about 80,000 clones; only one count was recorded for under 95% of them. The ten top clones hold 2.6% of the sample. V has 1 base trimmed and J has 8 bases trimmed; junction bases matching no gene number 9. The CDR3 goes from the cysteine to the phenylalanine over 15 residues. Only the CDR3 part of the read is kept: 45 bases, read in frame from the first base. Via the germline V gene, CDR1 is SGHTA and CDR2 FQGNSA.

Material: peripheral blood, obtained before pregnancy. The source is a female donor with multiple sclerosis, enrolled in a pregnancy study. Rearrangement joined TRBV7-2 to TRBJ1-2; 8 junctional bases match TRBD1. CDR3 reads: CASSLGAGGAEGYTF. The DNA sequence is given as TGTGCCAGCAGCTTAGGAGCAGGGGGCGCGGAAGGCTACACCTTC.